The T cell receptor beta chain under discussion was sequenced for a study of shared clonotypes between healthy human individuals. Investigators spread the genomic DNA of each subset evenly over several immunoSEQ plates. The authors sequenced unsorted PBMC DNA on ten immunoSEQ deep assay plates. Clones were sequenced by immunoSEQ multiplex PCR, and TCRdb holds only the in-frame ones, with some missing. The sample lists some 480,000 clones; 79% were seen once. As concerns this clone: Its antigen is not identified.

General study results and limits: The small donor group covered limited genetic and exposure diversity.

J lost 6 bases, V lost 2 bases, and 7 bases had no gene match. Germline V gene sequence: CDR1 SGDLS, CDR2 YYNGEE. The CDR3 consists of 16 residues. Genomic DNA from unsorted samples was obtained from 80 million to 100 million PBMCs (per sample). The sequencing input was PBMCs. The origin of this receptor is a woman in her thirties or forties in good health. Some clones in this sample may be carry-over from other donors' samples. The chain is built from TRBV9 and TRBJ2-2; TRBD1 matches 10 bases. Here the CDR3 DNA reads TGTGCCAGCAGCGTGGGGACAGGGGAAGGCGCCGGGGAGCTGTTTTTT. Amino acids: CASSVGTGEGAGELFF.